The rows below give T cell receptor beta chains drawn from one sample of a study of T cells in Graves' hyperthyroidism and ophthalmopathy. TCRdb re-analysed the multiplex PCR reads in MiXCR, keeping a single row per CDR3 protein. The sample shows around 540,000 distinct CDR3 sequences, 15% to 20% of them seen only once. Material: blood. The receptors derive from a woman under 40 with Graves' ophthalmopathy. Each CDR3 is given with its conserved first and last residue. Fields, in order: clone size, D gene, J gene, V gene, CDR3 protein, CDR3 DNA. D genes are given only for firm matches. Clone size appears in some rows only: once, few, many, or a class for an expanded clone.

many	NA	TRBJ2-3	TRBV7-3	CASSLNWAYTQYF	TGTGCCAGCAGCTTAAACTGGGCATACACGCAGTATTTT
NA	NA	TRBJ1-2	TRBV5-1	CASSLDRIGGYTF	TGCGCCAGCAGCCTGGACAGAATTGGCGGCTACACCTTC
many	TRBD1	TRBJ2-7	TRBV28	CASSPAGTGGDEQYF	TGTGCCAGCAGTCCTGCCGGGACAGGGGGCGACGAGCAGTACTTC
many	TRBD2	TRBJ2-1	TRBV7-9	CASSYLAGGENEQFF	TGTGCCAGCAGCTATCTAGCGGGAGGGGAGAATGAGCAGTTCTTC
few	TRBD1	TRBJ1-4	TRBV2	CASSEKSGGEKLFF	TGTGCCAGCAGTGAGAAGTCAGGGGGCGAAAAACTGTTTTTT
few	NA	TRBJ2-1	TRBV4-2	CASSQDLHRVYNEQFF	TGTGCCAGCAGCCAAGACCTCCACCGGGTTTACAATGAGCAGTTCTTC
many	TRBD1	TRBJ1-5	TRBV3-1	CASSHSIGGYNQPQHF	TGTGCCAGCAGCCATTCTATAGGGGGCTACAATCAGCCCCAGCATTTT
few	NA	TRBJ1-5	TRBV18	CASQDGEKRNQPQHF	TGTGCCAGCCAGGACGGAGAAAAGAGGAATCAGCCCCAGCATTTT
many	NA	TRBJ1-5	TRBV18	CASSPRVESNQPQHF	TGTGCCAGCTCACCACGGGTGGAGAGCAATCAGCCCCAGCATTTT
many	TRBD2	TRBJ2-2	TRBV5-1	CASSWTSGSSPGELFF	TGCGCCAGCAGCTGGACTAGCGGGAGCTCTCCCGGGGAGCTGTTTTTT
many	NA	TRBJ1-6	TRBV28	CASGDGKIYNSPLHF	TGTGCCAGCGGGGACGGCAAAATTTATAATTCACCCCTCCACTTT
few	NA	TRBJ2-6	TRBV19	CASSHPRLSVSGANVLTF	TGTGCCAGTAGCCACCCACGCCTTAGTGTCTCTGGGGCCAACGTCCTGACTTTC
NA	TRBD1	TRBJ2-2	TRBV7-3	CASSWTGGASGELFF	TGTGCCAGCAGCTGGACAGGGGGCGCCTCCGGGGAGCTGTTTTTT
few	NA	TRBJ2-7	TRBV7-9	CASSLEGDTYEQYF	TGTGCCAGCAGCTTAGAAGGGGACACCTACGAGCAGTACTTC
few	NA	TRBJ1-1	TRBV6-5	CASSYGGPGTEAFF	TGTGCCAGCAGTTACGGGGGGCCGGGAACTGAAGCTTTCTTT
many	TRBD2	TRBJ2-1	TRBV2	CASSLGTSGSHEQFF	TGTGCCAGCAGCCTAGGGACTAGCGGGAGTCATGAGCAGTTCTTC
few	NA	TRBJ2-7	TRBV6-2/TRBV6-3	CASKGLDYEQYF	TGTGCCAGCAAGGGGCTAGACTACGAGCAGTACTTC
few	NA	TRBJ1-2	TRBV2	CASSEISRDYGYTF	TGTGCCAGCAGTGAGATCAGCAGGGACTATGGCTACACCTTC
few	NA	TRBJ2-7	TRBV20-1	CSARELVVQYF	TGCAGTGCTAGAGAACTAGTCGTGCAGTACTTC
many	NA	TRBJ2-5	TRBV12-3/TRBV12-4	CASSLATAYQETQYF	TGTGCCAGCAGTTTAGCGACAGCGTACCAAGAGACCCAGTACTTC
NA	NA	TRBJ2-3	TRBV12-3/TRBV12-4	CASRGWGSSTDTQYF	TGTGCCAGCAGGGGGTGGGGGAGTAGCACAGATACGCAGTATTTT
many	TRBD1	TRBJ2-1	TRBV11-2	CASSQTGGTYNEQFF	TGTGCCAGCAGCCAGACAGGGGGTACCTACAATGAGCAGTTCTTC
many	NA	TRBJ2-7	TRBV28	CASSNWDRGYEQYF	TGTGCCAGCAGTAACTGGGACCGAGGGTACGAGCAGTACTTC
few	NA	TRBJ1-1	TRBV19	CASSRQIQTTEAFF	TGTGCCAGTTCCCGACAGATTCAGACGACTGAAGCTTTCTTT
NA	TRBD1	TRBJ2-3	TRBV28	CASRTGWTQYF	TGTGCCAGCAGGACAGGGTGGACGCAGTATTTT
NA	NA	TRBJ2-7	TRBV20-1	CSASPAGLSYEQYF	TGCAGTGCTAGCCCAGCGGGTCTCTCCTACGAGCAGTACTTC
many	NA	TRBJ2-5	TRBV7-3	CASSPLGGDILETQYF	TGTGCCAGCAGCCCCCTTGGAGGAGATATTCTGGAGACCCAGTACTTC
many	NA	TRBJ2-7	TRBV7-2	CASSSVVFYEQYF	TGTGCCAGCAGCTCCGTGGTTTTCTACGAGCAGTACTTC
few	TRBD1	TRBJ2-2	TRBV7-2	CASSSGQGGYTGELFF	TGTGCCAGCAGCTCAGGACAGGGAGGTTACACCGGGGAGCTGTTTTTT
many	TRBD1	TRBJ1-1	TRBV3-1	CASSRPTGGTEAFF	TGTGCCAGCAGCCGCCCGACAGGGGGGACTGAAGCTTTCTTT
many	NA	TRBJ2-5	TRBV18	CASLGTIQETQYF	TGTGCCAGCTTAGGCACAATCCAAGAGACCCAGTACTTC
NA	TRBD2	TRBJ2-7	TRBV28	CASSTPSGSSYEQYF	TGTGCCAGCAGTACCCCTAGCGGAAGCTCCTACGAGCAGTACTTC
NA	NA	TRBJ1-1	TRBV4-2	CASSRQRSGDTEAFF	TGTGCCAGCAGCCGACAGCGGAGCGGCGACACTGAAGCTTTCTTT
once	NA	TRBJ2-6	TRBV9	CASSVSVWSRVLTGANVLTF	TGTGCCAGCAGCGTAAGTGTGTGGAGTAGGGTTTTAACTGGGGCCAACGTCCTGACTTTC
few	NA	TRBJ2-3	TRBV6-6	CASSYSQGRDTQYF	TGTGCCAGCAGTTACTCGCAGGGTAGGGATACGCAGTATTTT
NA	NA	TRBJ2-5	TRBV24-1	CATSDFPDRKETQYF	TGTGCCACCAGTGATTTTCCCGACAGAAAAGAGACCCAGTACTTC
many	NA	TRBJ1-1	TRBV3-1	CASSQDTSTEAFF	TGTGCCAGCAGCCAAGATACCAGCACTGAAGCTTTCTTT
many	NA	TRBJ2-1	TRBV7-6	CASSLAERNEQFF	TGTGCCAGCAGCTTAGCGGAGAGGAATGAGCAGTTCTTC
few	TRBD2	TRBJ2-3	TRBV20-1	CSAYRRKLLAGVADTQYF	TGCAGTGCCTACAGAAGAAAGCTACTAGCGGGAGTAGCAGATACGCAGTATTTT
many	TRBD2	TRBJ2-5	TRBV7-9	CASSYVGSGNEETQYF	TGTGCCAGCAGCTACGTGGGTAGCGGGAACGAAGAGACCCAGTACTTC
few	TRBD2	TRBJ2-5	TRBV7-6	CASSLLGITSGRSETQYF	TGTGCCAGCAGCTTACTTGGTATAACTAGCGGGAGGTCAGAGACCCAGTACTTC
many	NA	TRBJ2-3	TRBV7-2	CASSPGSFGDTQYF	TGTGCCAGCAGCCCCGGGAGCTTTGGGGATACGCAGTATTTT
NA	TRBD2	TRBJ2-7	TRBV20-1	CSATPGTSGSLYEQYF	TGCAGTGCTACCCCTGGGACTAGCGGGAGTCTGTACGAGCAGTACTTC
many	NA	TRBJ2-2	TRBV7-2	CASSLLLPEELFF	TGTGCCAGCAGCTTATTGCTTCCGGAGGAGCTGTTTTTT
NA	TRBD1	TRBJ2-1	TRBV5-1	CASSFIQGSGNEQFF	TGCGCCAGCAGCTTTATACAGGGGTCGGGCAATGAGCAGTTCTTC
many	TRBD1	TRBJ2-5	TRBV2	CASSEGGQGWETQYF	TGTGCCAGCAGTGAAGGGGGACAGGGCTGGGAGACCCAGTACTTC
many	NA	TRBJ2-7	TRBV13	CASSLTSRYEQYF	TGTGCCAGCAGCTTAACCTCCCGGTACGAGCAGTACTTC
NA	TRBD1	TRBJ2-5	TRBV6-1	CASSKLTGGGQETQYF	TGTGCCAGCAGTAAACTGACAGGGGGCGGCCAAGAGACCCAGTACTTC
NA	TRBD1	TRBJ2-7	TRBV10-3	CAISATGGDEQYF	TGTGCCATCAGTGCCACAGGGGGCGACGAGCAGTACTTC
few	TRBD1	TRBJ2-7	TRBV20-1	CSAPRGQGAYEQYF	TGCAGTGCCCCTCGGGGACAGGGCGCCTACGAGCAGTACTTC
many	NA	TRBJ2-3	TRBV5-1	CASSSDRGPTDTQYF	TGCGCCAGCAGCTCCGACAGAGGACCGACAGATACGCAGTATTTT
many	NA	TRBJ1-2	TRBV28	CASSLQPDEYGYTF	TGTGCCAGCAGTCTCCAACCTGACGAGTATGGCTACACCTTC
many	NA	TRBJ1-5	TRBV6-2/TRBV6-3	CASSFNPLGQPQHF	TGTGCCAGCAGTTTCAACCCCTTAGGCCAGCCCCAGCATTTT